Each of the 11 T cell receptor beta chains below was sequenced from the same sample in a study of CD8 T cells in Susac syndrome. Random hexamers primed reverse transcription of about 0.5 to 1 ug RNA. Via MiXCR, TCRdb re-called the immunoSEQ multiplex PCR reads, giving one row per CDR3 protein. The sample lists about 53,000 distinct CDR3 sequences; 95% were seen once. What was sequenced was CD8+ T cells from PBMCs. The receptor source for this set is a human donor with Susac syndrome.

The chain couples TRBV19 to TRBJ1-1, with D possibly matching TRBD1 (5 bases). This CDR3 spans 14 amino acids. Trimming took off 3 bases at V and 1 base at J, with 9 bases between the two ends. CDR1 and CDR2 (germline): LNHDA, SQIVND (reference sequence). CDR3 sequence: CASSIAGWNTEAFF. CDR3 nucleotides: TGTGCCAGTAGTATTGCAGGGTGGAACACTGAAGCTTTCTTT. Full variable domain (outside the CDR3, taken from reference TRBV19 and TRBJ1-1): DGGITQSPKYLFRKEGQNVTLSCEQNLNHDAMYWYRQDPGQGLRLIYYSQIVNDFQKGDIAEGYSVSREKKESFPLTVTSAQKNPTAFYLCASSIAGWNTEAFFGQGTRLTVV.

The chain carries TRBV12-3 or TRBV12-4 and TRBJ2-1; 13 nucleotides match TRBD2. This CDR3 is 14 amino acids long. The V and J ends lost 8 bases and 6 bases, in that order; junction bases with no gene match: 4. The DNA of the CDR3 is TGTGCCAGCTCACTAGCGGGGGGGCTCAATGAGCAGTTCTTC. This encodes CASSLAGGLNEQFF.

This clonotype was picked up a small number of times. The chain links TRBV20-1 to TRBJ2-7, with 10 bases fitting TRBD1. V trimming: 5 bases; J trimming: 2 bases; junction bases outside the gene matches: 3. The CDR3 extends over 13 amino acids. Germline V CDR1 and CDR2: DFQATT, SNEGSKA (reference sequence). The CDR3 loop is CSAGTGATYEQYF. The CDR3 nucleotides read TGCAGTGCTGGGACAGGGGCAACCTACGAGCAGTACTTC.

The chain employs TRBV20-1 and TRBJ1-5, with D perhaps matching TRBD1 (5 bases). Trimming removed 3 bases from V and 4 bases from J, with 10 bases in between. This CDR3 contains 13 residues. CDR1 is DFQATT and CDR2 is SNEGSKA in the germline V gene (reference sequence). The DNA of the CDR3 is TGCAGTGCTAGTTCAGGGAATAATCAGCCCCAGCATTTT. Protein: CSASSGNNQPQHF.

The genes are TRBV9 and TRBJ2-5; D uncertain. Looked up from germline, CDR1 is SGDLS and CDR2 is YYNGEE. Trimming removed 0 bases at V and 1 base at J, with 7 bases between. There are 14 residues in the CDR3. Here the CDR3 DNA reads TGTGCCAGCAGCGTAGGGCAGCCCCAAGAGACCCAGTACTTC. This gives the protein CASSVGQPQETQYF.

DNA for the CDR3: TGTGCCAGCAGTTTAGCGGGACGGGGCACAGATACGCAGTATTTT. Protein: CASSLAGRGTDTQYF. The chain has TRBV27 and TRBJ2-3; weak D call: TRBD2 (6 bases). The CDR3 length is 15 residues. Germline CDR1 MNHEY, CDR2 SMNVEV (reference sequence). V was clipped by 2 bases and J by 1 base, with 10 bases between them.

This clonotype was seen only once. The rearrangement links TRBV12-3 or TRBV12-4 to TRBJ2-3, with 9 bases identical to TRBD2. J lost 4 bases, V lost 5 bases, and 7 bases had no gene match. This CDR3 has 15 residues. The CDR3 nucleotides are TGTGCCAGCAGTCCTCTAGCGGGGCCCGCAGATACGCAGTATTTT. Amino acid sequence: CASSPLAGPADTQYF.

This chain joins TRBV20-1 and TRBJ2-3; 8 nucleotides align to TRBD1. The CDR3 extends over 18 amino acids. J lost 2 bases, V lost 2 bases, and 15 bases had no gene match. In germline, CDR1 is DFQATT, CDR2 SNEGSKA (reference sequence). CDR3 protein: CSARLNSGQVLNTDTQYF. CDR3 in DNA: TGCAGTGCTAGATTAAACTCGGGACAGGTTTTAAACACAGATACGCAGTATTTT.

J is TRBJ2-1 and V is TRBV30; D unclear. The ends were cut back, 1 base at V and 10 bases at J, with 11 bases in the middle. The CDR3 loop spans 12 amino acids. Germline V gene data show CDR1 as GTSNPN and CDR2 as SVGIG (reference sequence). For the CDR3, the DNA is TGTGCCTGGAGTGAGTCCCGCCCGGAGCAGTTCTTC. Amino acid sequence: CAWSESRPEQFF.

In this sample, this clonotype turned up once. The chain carries TRBV29-1 and TRBJ2-7, with D perhaps TRBD1 or TRBD2 (5 bases each). CDR3 length: 15 amino acids. The ends were cut back, 0 bases at V and 1 base at J, with 13 bases in the middle. Germline V gene data show CDR1 as SQVTM and CDR2 as ANQGSEA. The CDR3: CSVEDPGTASYEQYF. The CDR3 DNA follows: TGCAGCGTTGAAGACCCCGGGACGGCGTCCTACGAGCAGTACTTC.

J is TRBJ1-2 and V is TRBV30; D is possibly TRBD1 (5 bases). Germline CDR1 GTSNPN, CDR2 SVGIG (reference sequence). Trimming removed 5 bases at V and 0 bases at J, with 7 bases between. CDR3 size: 12 residues. CDR3 coding DNA: TGTGCCTGGGGGACCCCTAACTATGGCTACACCTTC. Protein product: CAWGTPNYGYTF.